A selection of T cell receptor beta chains follows, all from one sample in a study of CD8 T cells in Susac syndrome. MiXCR, run by TCRdb on the immunoSEQ multiplex PCR reads, gives a single entry per CDR3 protein. Seen here are about 190,000 distinct CDR3 sequences, roughly 94% observed once, and the top ten hold roughly 0.15%. Sequenced material: CD8+ T cells from PBMCs. All receptors derive from a human donor with Susac syndrome. Both conserved end residues are part of each CDR3. The D gene is left open where the match is weak. The listing skips clone size in some rows; elsewhere it reads once, few, many or a size class.

abundance | d_gene | j_gene | v_gene | CDR3nt | CDR3aa
- | TRBD1 | TRBJ2-2 | TRBV20-1 | TGCAGTGCTAGAGAGGTGGGGACAGCGAACACCGGGGAGCTGTTTTTT | CSAREVGTANTGELFF
- | TRBD1 | TRBJ1-5 | TRBV19 | TGTGCCAGTAGTATGGGACAGGGTAATCAGCCCCAGCATTTT | CASSMGQGNQPQHF
- | - | TRBJ2-5 | TRBV20-1 | TGCAGTGCTAGGGGGAGGGGGTCGGAGACCCAGTACTTC | CSARGRGSETQYF
- | TRBD1 | TRBJ1-2 | TRBV6-5 | TGTGCCAGCACCCCGGACAGGGACTATGGCTACACCTTC | CASTPDRDYGYTF
- | - | TRBJ2-7 | TRBV15 | TGTGCCACCAGCCGACCCCGGGGTTCGAGCTACGAGCAGTACTTC | CATSRPRGSSYEQYF
- | - | TRBJ2-1 | TRBV20-1 | TGCAGTGCTAGGGGTAGCAGAAACAATGAGCAGTTCTTC | CSARGSRNNEQFF
- | - | TRBJ1-1 | TRBV20-1 | TGCAGTGCTAGTAATCCGAACACTGAAGCTTTCTTT | CSASNPNTEAFF
- | TRBD2 | TRBJ2-1 | TRBV7-3 | TGTGCCAGCAGCTTACTAGCGGTACCTAGGGATGAGCAGTTCTTC | CASSLLAVPRDEQFF
- | - | TRBJ1-2 | TRBV20-1 | TGCAGTGCTAGAGATCCCGAGGCGGTAGACTATGGCTACACCTTC | CSARDPEAVDYGYTF
once | - | TRBJ1-6 | TRBV6-5 | TGTGCCAGCAGTTACTCGCGGACTTTTGGGACCAATTCACCCCTCCACTTT | CASSYSRTFGTNSPLHF
- | - | TRBJ1-1 | TRBV12-3/TRBV12-4 | TGTGCCAGCAGTTTCACGGGCGCTGAAGCTTTCTTT | CASSFTGAEAFF
- | - | TRBJ2-2 | TRBV9 | TGTGCCAGCAGCGTAGATCTAGGCGGGGAGCTGTTTTTT | CASSVDLGGELFF
- | TRBD1 | TRBJ2-5 | TRBV4-1 | TGCGCCAGCAGCCGGACAGGGTTGGTACAAGAGACCCAGTACTTC | CASSRTGLVQETQYF
few | TRBD2 | TRBJ2-7 | TRBV3-1 | TGTGCCAGCAGCCAAGGGACTAGCGGCTCCTACGAGCAGTACTTC | CASSQGTSGSYEQYF
- | - | TRBJ2-2 | TRBV30 | TGTGCCACCTACGACACCAACCCGAACACCGGGGAGCTGTTTTTT | CATYDTNPNTGELFF
once | TRBD2 | TRBJ2-1 | TRBV7-3 | TGTGCCAGCAGCCCCACCCAAAGCGGGAGGTACAATGAGCAGTTCTTC | CASSPTQSGRYNEQFF
few | TRBD2 | TRBJ2-3 | TRBV20-1 | TGCAGTGCTAGGGCGGGAGGAAGCACAGATACGCAGTATTTT | CSARAGGSTDTQYF
- | - | TRBJ2-1 | TRBV7-8 | TGTGCCAGCAGCTTCGAGAATGAGCAGTTCTTC | CASSFENEQFF
- | - | TRBJ2-1 | TRBV6-1 | TGTGCCAGCAGTGAAAACAGTGGACTGTCCAATGAGCAGTTCTTC | CASSENSGLSNEQFF
- | TRBD1 | TRBJ2-3 | TRBV29-1 | TGCAGCGTTTTATCGACAGGGGCATCAGATACGCAGTATTTT | CSVLSTGASDTQYF
- | - | TRBJ1-5 | TRBV10-2 | TGCGCCAGCGGCTTAAATCAGCCCCAGCATTTT | CASGLNQPQHF
- | TRBD2 | TRBJ2-1 | TRBV7-2 | TGTGCCAGCACTGGCACTAGCGGGACCTACAATGAGCAGTTCTTC | CASTGTSGTYNEQFF
- | - | TRBJ1-5 | TRBV4-1 | TGCGCCAGCAGCCAAGTAACAGCTAGCAATCAGCCCCAGCATTTT | CASSQVTASNQPQHF
once | TRBD2 | TRBJ2-1 | TRBV13 | TGTGCCAGCAGGGACCTAGCGGGAGGGCCTAACAATGAGCAGTTCTTC | CASRDLAGGPNNEQFF
- | TRBD1 | TRBJ2-1 | TRBV30 | TGTGCCTGGAGTGTACTGGGGACAGGGGGCTACAATGAGCAGTTCTTC | CAWSVLGTGGYNEQFF
- | TRBD2 | TRBJ2-1 | TRBV5-6 | TGTGCCAGCAGCTTTCTAACTAGCGGGAGCAATGAGCAGTTCTTC | CASSFLTSGSNEQFF
- | TRBD2 | TRBJ2-1 | TRBV9 | TGTGCCAGCAGCACCCAGAGACTAGCGGGGGGGGACAATGAGCAGTTCTTC | CASSTQRLAGGDNEQFF